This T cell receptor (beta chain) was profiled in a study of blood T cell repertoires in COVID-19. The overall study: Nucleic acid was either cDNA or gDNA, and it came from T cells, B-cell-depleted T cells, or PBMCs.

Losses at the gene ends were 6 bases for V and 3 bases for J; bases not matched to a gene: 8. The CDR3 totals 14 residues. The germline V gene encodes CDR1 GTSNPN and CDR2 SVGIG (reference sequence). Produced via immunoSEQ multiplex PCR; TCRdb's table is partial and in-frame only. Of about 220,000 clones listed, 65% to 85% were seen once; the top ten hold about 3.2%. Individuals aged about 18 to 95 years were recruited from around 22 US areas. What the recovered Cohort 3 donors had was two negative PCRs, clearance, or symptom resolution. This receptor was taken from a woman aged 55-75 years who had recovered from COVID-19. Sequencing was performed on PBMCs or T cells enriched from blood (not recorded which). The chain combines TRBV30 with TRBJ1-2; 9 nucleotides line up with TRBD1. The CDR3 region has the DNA TGTGCCTGCCTCCCGGGACAGGGAGACTATGGCTACACCTTC. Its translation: CACLPGQGDYGYTF.